This T cell receptor beta chain was profiled in a study of tumor and adjacent non-tumor tissue in lung cancer. The library came from three nested PCR rounds adapted from ARM-PCR protocols. TCRdb fed the multiplex PCR reads into MiXCR, producing one record per CDR3 protein. The sample holds 90,000 to 100,000 distinct CDR3 sequences, 80% seen once. This clonotype was seen only once. RNA was extracted from bulk tissue without any cell sorting. This non-tumor lung sample came from over 3 cm beyond the tumor edge. This receptor was obtained from a man aged 60 to 69 with small cell lung cancer. The sample taken for sequencing was distant non-tumor lung tissue.

CDR3 sequence reads: CASTPTSGRAARVDEQFF. In DNA form, the CDR3 reads TGTGCCAGCACCCCGACTAGCGGGAGGGCCGCAAGAGTAGATGAGCAGTTCTTC. This chain links TRBV4-2 with TRBJ2-1, with TRBD2 matching over 14 bases. The CDR3 sequence is 18 residues long. Germline CDR1 reads LGHNA; CDR2 reads YNFKEQ. V trimming: 7 bases; J trimming: 8 bases; junction bases outside the gene matches: 16.